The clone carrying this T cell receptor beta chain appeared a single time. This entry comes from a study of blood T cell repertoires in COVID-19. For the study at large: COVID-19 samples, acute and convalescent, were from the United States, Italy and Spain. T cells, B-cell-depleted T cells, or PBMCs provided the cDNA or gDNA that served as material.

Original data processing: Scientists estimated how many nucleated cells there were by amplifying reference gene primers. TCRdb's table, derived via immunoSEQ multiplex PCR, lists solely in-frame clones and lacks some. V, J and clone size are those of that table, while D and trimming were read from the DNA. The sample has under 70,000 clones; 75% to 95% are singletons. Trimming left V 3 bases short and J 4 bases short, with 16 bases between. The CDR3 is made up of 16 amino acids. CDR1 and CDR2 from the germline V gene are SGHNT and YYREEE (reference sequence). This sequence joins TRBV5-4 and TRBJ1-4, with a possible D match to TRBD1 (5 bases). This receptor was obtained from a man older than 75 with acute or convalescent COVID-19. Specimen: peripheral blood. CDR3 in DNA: TGTGCCAGCAGCTCGGGTTCAGGGCGACTTAATGAAAAACTGTTTTTT. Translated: CASSSGSGRLNEKLFF. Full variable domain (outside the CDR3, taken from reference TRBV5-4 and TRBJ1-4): ETGVTQSPTHLIKTRGQQVTLRCSSQSGHNTVSWYQQALGQGPQFIFQYYREEENGRGNFPPRFSGLQFPNYSSELNVNALELDDSALYLCASSSGSGRLNEKLFFGSGTQLSVL.